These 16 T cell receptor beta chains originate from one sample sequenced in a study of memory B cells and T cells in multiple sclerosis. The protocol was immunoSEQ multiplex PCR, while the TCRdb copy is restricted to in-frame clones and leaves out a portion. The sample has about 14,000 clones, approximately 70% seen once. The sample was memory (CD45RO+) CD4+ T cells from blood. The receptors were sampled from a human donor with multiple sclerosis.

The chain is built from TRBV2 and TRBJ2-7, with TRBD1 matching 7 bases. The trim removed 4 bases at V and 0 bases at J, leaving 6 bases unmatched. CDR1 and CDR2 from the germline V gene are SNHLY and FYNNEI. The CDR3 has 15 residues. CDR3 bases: TGTGCCAGCAGTGTAAGGGACAGCGTCTCCTACGAGCAGTACTTC. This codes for CASSVRDSVSYEQYF.

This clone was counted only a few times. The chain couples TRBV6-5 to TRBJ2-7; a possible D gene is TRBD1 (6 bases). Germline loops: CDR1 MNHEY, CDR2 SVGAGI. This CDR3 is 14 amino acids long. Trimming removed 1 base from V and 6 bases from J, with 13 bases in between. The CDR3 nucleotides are TGTGCCAGCAGTTACTTGGACAGTAGAAGCGAGCAGTACTTC. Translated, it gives CASSYLDSRSEQYF.

This CDR3 reads CASSLISTDTQYF. The CDR3 DNA follows: TGTGCCAGCAGCTTGATCTCTACAGATACGCAGTATTTT. This chain joins TRBV5-6 and TRBJ2-3; D is ambiguous. In germline, CDR1 is SGHDT, CDR2 YYEEEE. The germline V and J ends were trimmed by 1 base and 3 bases, with 6 bases remaining between them. This CDR3 has 13 residues.

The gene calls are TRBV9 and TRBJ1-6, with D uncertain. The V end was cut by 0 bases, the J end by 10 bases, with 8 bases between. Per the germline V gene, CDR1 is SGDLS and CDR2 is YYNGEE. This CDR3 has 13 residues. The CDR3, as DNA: TGTGCCAGCAGCGTAGGAACGGGATCACCCCTCCACTTT. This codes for CASSVGTGSPLHF.

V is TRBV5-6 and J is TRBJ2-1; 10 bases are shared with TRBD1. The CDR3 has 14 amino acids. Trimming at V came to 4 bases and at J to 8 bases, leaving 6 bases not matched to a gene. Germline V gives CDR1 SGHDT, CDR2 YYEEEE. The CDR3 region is CASSPATGGDEQFF. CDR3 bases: TGTGCCAGCAGCCCGGCGACAGGGGGCGATGAGCAGTTCTTC.

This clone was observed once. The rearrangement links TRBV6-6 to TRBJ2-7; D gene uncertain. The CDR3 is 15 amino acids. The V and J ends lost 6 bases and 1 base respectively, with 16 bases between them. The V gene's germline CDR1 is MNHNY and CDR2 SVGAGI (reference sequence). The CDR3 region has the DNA TGTGCCAGCAGCTCCCCGACGCTAGGATCCTACGAGCAGTACTTC. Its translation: CASSSPTLGSYEQYF.

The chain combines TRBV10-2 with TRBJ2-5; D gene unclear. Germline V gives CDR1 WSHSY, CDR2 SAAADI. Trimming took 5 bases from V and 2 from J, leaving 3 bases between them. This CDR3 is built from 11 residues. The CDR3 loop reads CASSYQETQYF. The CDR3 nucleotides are TGCGCCAGCAGTTATCAAGAGACCCAGTACTTC.

The CDR3 DNA follows: TGTGCCAGCATAGAAGGGGCCGTGAACACTGAAGCTTTCTTT. Translating it yields CASIEGAVNTEAFF. V is TRBV28 and J is TRBJ1-1; D perhaps matches TRBD1 (5 bases). CDR3 length equals 14 residues. Germline V gene sequence: CDR1 MDHEN, CDR2 SYDVKM. V lost 7 bases, J lost 0 bases, and 12 bases lay in between.

The CDR3 DNA reads as TGTGCCATTAGACGGGACAGGGCCAGGAATGAGCAGTTCTTC. It encodes CAIRRDRARNEQFF. This chain links TRBV21-1 with TRBJ2-1; TRBD1 reflects the table's D call only, with no check against the DNA. TRBV21-1 is given as a pseudogene. The CDR3 is 14 amino acids.

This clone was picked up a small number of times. The CDR3 region is CSVEGRTGADTQYF. The CDR3, as DNA: TGCAGCGTTGAAGGCCGGACTGGGGCAGATACGCAGTATTTT. The rearrangement uses TRBV29-1 and TRBJ2-3; a possible D gene is TRBD2 (5 bases). Germline V gives CDR1 SQVTM, CDR2 ANQGSEA. The germline V and J ends were trimmed by 1 base and 4 bases, with 12 bases remaining between them. The CDR3 spans 14 residues.

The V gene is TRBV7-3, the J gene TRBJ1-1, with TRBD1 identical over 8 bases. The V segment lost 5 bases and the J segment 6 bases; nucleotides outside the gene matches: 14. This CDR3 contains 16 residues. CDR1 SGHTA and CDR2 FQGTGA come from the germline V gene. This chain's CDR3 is CASSPTGVGSGAEAFF. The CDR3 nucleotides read TGTGCCAGCAGCCCGACAGGGGTCGGATCGGGGGCTGAAGCTTTCTTT.

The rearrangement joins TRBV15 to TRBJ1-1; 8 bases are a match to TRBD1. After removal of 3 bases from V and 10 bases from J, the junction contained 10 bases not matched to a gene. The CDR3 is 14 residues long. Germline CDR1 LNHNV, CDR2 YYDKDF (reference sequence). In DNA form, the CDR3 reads TGTGCCACCAGCAGCGGAGGTACAGGGGGTGTAGCTTTCTTT. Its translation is CATSSGGTGGVAFF.

The CDR3 region is CASCTPHRNGYTF. CDR3 nucleotide sequence: TGTGCCAGCTGCACGCCACACCGAAATGGCTACACCTTC. The V gene is TRBV28, the J gene TRBJ1-2, with D unresolved. V was trimmed by 8 bases and J by 6 bases, leaving 16 bases between them. This CDR3 has 13 amino acids. Germline CDR1 reads MDHEN; CDR2 reads SYDVKM.

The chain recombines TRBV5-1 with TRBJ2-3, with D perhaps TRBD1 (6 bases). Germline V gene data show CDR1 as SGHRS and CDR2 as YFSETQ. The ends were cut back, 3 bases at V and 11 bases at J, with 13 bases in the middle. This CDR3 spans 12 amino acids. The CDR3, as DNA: TGCGCCAGCAGCTCAAGAGGGGGTTGGCAGTATTTT. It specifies CASSSRGGWQYF.

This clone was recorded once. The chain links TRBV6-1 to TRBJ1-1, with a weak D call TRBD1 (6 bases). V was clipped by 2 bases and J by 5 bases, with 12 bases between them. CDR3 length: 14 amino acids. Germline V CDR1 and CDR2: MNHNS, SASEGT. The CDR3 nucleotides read TGTGCCAGCAGTGAAATCGGCAGGGGAACTGAAGCTTTCTTT. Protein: CASSEIGRGTEAFF.

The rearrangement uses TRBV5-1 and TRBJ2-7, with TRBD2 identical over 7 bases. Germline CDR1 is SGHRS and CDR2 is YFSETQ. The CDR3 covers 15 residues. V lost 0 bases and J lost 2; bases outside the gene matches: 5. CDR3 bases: TGCGCCAGCAGCTTGGACCTGGCGGGGGCCTACGAGCAGTACTTC. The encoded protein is CASSLDLAGAYEQYF.